This record looks at one TCR beta chain sequence and its context. In germline, CDR1 is MNHNY, CDR2 SVGAGI (reference sequence). V was clipped by 6 bases and J by 2 bases, with 31 bases between them. The CDR3 extends over 21 amino acids. In the original analysis: Amplification with reference gene primers provided the estimates of nucleated cell counts. The table came from immunoSEQ multiplex PCR; TCRdb's copy has only in-frame clones and leaves some out. That table supplies the V and J calls and clone size; D and trimming were determined from the DNA. The table lists fewer than 350,000 clones, about nine tenths of them singletons, with over 9.5% in the top ten. The Seattle patients, enrolled during active infection, were followed longitudinally. The entry originates in a study of blood T cell repertoires in COVID-19. Overall study context: The study drew acute and convalescent COVID-19 samples from the United States, Italy and Spain. T cells, B-cell-depleted T cells, or PBMCs provided the cDNA or gDNA that served as material.

The sequencing sample was made of peripheral blood. The rearrangement uses TRBV6-6 and TRBJ2-2, with D perhaps TRBD2 (6 bases). The source of this sequence is a woman in her thirties with COVID-19, enrolled during active disease. The CDR3 region is CASSLERIHIPEGFNTGELFF. The CDR3 DNA sequence: TGTGCCAGCAGCCTCGAGAGGATCCATATCCCGGAGGGGTTTAACACCGGGGAGCTGTTTTTT.